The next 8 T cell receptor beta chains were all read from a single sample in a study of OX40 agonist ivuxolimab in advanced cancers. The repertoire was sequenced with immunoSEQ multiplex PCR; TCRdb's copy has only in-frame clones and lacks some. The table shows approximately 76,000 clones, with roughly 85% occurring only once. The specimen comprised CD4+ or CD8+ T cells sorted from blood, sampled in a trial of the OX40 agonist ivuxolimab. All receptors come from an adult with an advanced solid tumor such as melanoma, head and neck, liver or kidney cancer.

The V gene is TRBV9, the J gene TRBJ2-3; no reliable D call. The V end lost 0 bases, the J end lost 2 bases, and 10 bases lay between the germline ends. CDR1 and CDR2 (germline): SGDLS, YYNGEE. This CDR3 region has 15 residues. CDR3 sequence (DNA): TGTGCCAGCAGCGTAGGCGGCAGCTACACAGATACGCAGTATTTT. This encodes CASSVGGSYTDTQYF.

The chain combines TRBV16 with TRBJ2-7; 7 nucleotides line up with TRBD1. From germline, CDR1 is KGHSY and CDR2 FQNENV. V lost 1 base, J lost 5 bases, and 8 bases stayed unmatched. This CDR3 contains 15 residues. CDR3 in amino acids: CASSQWQGERHEQYF. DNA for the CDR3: TGTGCCAGCAGCCAATGGCAGGGGGAAAGGCACGAGCAGTACTTC.

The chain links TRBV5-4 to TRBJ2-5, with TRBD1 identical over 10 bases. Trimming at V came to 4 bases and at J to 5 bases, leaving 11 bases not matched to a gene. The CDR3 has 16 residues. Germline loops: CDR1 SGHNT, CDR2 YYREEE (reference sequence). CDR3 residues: CASSPNPTGGAETQYF. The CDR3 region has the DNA TGTGCCAGCAGCCCTAACCCGACAGGGGGCGCGGAGACCCAGTACTTC.

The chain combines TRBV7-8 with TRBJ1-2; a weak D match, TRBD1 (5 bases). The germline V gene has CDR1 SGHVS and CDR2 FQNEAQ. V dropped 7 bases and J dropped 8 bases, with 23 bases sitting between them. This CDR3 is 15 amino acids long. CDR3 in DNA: TGTGCCAGCACTACTATTGACAGCAGGAAAAGGGGCTACACCTTC. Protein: CASTTIDSRKRGYTF.

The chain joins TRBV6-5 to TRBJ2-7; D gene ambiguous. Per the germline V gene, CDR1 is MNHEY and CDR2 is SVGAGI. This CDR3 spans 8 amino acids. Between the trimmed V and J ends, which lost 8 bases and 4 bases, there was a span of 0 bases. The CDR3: CASYEQYF. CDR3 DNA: TGTGCCAGCTACGAGCAGTACTTC.

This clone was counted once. The CDR3 DNA reads as TGTGCCAGCAGTGTCCCAGGCCACTCTGGAAACACCATATATTTT. Its translation is CASSVPGHSGNTIYF. This rearrangement joins TRBV6-1 to TRBJ1-3; D is ambiguous. V was clipped by 4 bases and J by 0 bases, with 10 bases between them. The germline V gene has CDR1 MNHNS and CDR2 SASEGT. The CDR3 is 15 amino acids.

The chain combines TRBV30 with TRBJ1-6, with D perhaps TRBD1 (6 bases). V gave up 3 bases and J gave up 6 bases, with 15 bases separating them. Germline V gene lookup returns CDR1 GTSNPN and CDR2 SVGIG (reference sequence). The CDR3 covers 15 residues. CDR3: CAWRTWGQGNSPLHF. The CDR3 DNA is TGTGCCTGGAGAACGTGGGGGCAGGGTAATTCACCCCTCCACTTT.

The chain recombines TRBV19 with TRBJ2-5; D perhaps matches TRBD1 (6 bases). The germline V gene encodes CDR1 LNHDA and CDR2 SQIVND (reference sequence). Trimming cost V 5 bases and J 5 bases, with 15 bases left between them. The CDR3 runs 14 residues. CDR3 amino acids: CASSVTGLGETQYF. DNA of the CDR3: TGTGCCAGTAGTGTTACAGGGTTGGGCGAGACCCAGTACTTC.